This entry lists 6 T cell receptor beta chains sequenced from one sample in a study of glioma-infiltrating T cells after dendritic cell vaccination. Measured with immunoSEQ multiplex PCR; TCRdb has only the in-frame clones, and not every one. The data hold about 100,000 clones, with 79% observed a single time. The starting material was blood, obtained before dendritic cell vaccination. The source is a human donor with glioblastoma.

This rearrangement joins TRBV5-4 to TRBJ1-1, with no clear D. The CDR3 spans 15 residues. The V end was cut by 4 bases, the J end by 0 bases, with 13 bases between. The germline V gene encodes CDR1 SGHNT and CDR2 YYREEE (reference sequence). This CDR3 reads CASSHEAPMNTEAFF. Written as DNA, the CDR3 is TGTGCCAGCAGCCACGAGGCCCCCATGAACACTGAAGCTTTCTTT.

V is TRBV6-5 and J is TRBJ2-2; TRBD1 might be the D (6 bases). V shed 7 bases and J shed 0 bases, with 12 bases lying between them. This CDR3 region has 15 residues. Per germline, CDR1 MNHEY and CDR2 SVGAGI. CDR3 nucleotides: TGTGCCAGCAACAGGGAAGTCGCGAACACCGGGGAGCTGTTTTTT. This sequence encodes CASNREVANTGELFF.

This chain's CDR3 is CASSAPDRETEAFF. The CDR3 region has the DNA TGTGCCAGCAGCGCCCCCGACAGGGAAACTGAAGCTTTCTTT. The rearrangement links TRBV7-8 to TRBJ1-1, with 7 bases that match TRBD1. The CDR3 contains 14 residues. Germline loops: CDR1 SGHVS, CDR2 FQNEAQ. Trimming removed 5 bases from V and 5 bases from J; junction bases left unmatched: 8.

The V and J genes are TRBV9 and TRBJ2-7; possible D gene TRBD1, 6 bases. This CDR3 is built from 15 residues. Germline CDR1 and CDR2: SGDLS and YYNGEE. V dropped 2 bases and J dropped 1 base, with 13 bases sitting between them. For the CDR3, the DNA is TGTGCCAGCAGCGTTTCCGGGACAAAATCCTACGAGCAGTACTTC. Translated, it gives CASSVSGTKSYEQYF.

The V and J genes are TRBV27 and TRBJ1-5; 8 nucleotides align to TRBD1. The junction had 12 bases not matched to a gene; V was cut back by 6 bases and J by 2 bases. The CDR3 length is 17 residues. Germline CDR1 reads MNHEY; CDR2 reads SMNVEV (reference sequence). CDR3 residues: CASRPLTGAVGNQPQHF. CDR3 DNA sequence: TGTGCCAGCAGGCCTTTGACAGGGGCGGTGGGCAATCAGCCCCAGCATTTT.

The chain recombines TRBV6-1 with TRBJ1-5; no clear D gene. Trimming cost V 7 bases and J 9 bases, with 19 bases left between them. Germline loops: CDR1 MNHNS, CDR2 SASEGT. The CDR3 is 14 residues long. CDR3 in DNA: TGTGCCAGCAATCCCGTCAACCAGCAGGCGCCCCAGCATTTT. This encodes CASNPVNQQAPQHF.